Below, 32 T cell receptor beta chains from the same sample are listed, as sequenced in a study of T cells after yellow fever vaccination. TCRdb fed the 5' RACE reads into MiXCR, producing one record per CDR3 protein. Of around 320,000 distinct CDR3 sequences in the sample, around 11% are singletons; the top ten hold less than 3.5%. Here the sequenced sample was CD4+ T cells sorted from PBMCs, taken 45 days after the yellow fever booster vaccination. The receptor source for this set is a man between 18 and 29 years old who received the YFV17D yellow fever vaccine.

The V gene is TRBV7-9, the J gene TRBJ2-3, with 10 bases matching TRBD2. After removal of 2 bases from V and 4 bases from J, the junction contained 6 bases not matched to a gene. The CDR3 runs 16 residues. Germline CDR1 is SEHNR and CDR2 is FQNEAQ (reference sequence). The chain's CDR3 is CASSLSRAGGPDTQYF. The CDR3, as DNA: TGTGCCAGCAGCTTATCCCGAGCGGGGGGGCCAGATACGCAGTATTTT.

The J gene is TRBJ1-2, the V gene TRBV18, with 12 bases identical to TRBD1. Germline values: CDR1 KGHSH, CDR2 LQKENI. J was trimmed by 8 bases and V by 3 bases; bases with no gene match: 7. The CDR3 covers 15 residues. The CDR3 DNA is TGTGCCAGCTCACCCCCGGGACAGGGGGCCTCCGGCTACACCTTC. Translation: CASSPPGQGASGYTF.

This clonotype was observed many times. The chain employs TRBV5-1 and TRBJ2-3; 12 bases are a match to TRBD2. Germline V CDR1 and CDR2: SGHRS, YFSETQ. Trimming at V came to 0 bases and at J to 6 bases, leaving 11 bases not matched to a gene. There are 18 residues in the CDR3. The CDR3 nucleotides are TGCGCCAGCAGCTTGGCCCGGACGACTAGCGGGGGAGGGGATACGCAGTATTTT. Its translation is CASSLARTTSGGGDTQYF.

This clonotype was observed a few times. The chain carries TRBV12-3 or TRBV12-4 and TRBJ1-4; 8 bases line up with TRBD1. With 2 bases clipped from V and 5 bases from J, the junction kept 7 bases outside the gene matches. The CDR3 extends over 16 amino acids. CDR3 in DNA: TGTGCCAGCAGTTTAAATTTGGGACAGGTGAATGAAAAACTGTTTTTT. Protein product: CASSLNLGQVNEKLFF.

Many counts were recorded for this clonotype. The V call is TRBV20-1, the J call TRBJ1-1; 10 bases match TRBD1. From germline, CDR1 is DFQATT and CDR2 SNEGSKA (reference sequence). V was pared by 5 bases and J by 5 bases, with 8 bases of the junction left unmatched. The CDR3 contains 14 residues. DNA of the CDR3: TGCAGTGCTCCTCGACAGGGGGCGATTACTGAAGCTTTCTTT. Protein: CSAPRQGAITEAFF.

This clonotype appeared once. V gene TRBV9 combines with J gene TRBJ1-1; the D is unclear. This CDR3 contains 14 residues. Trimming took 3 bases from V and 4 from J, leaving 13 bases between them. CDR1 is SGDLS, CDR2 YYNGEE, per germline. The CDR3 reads CASSGPGVGTEAFF. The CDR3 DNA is TGTGCCAGCAGCGGCCCCGGGGTCGGCACTGAAGCTTTCTTT.

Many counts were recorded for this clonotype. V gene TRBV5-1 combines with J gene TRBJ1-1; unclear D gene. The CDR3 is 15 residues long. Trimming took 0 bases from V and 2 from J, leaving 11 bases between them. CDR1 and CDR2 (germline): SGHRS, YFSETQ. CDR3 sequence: CASSLAGFRNTEAFF. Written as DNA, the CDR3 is TGCGCCAGCAGCTTGGCCGGGTTCCGTAACACTGAAGCTTTCTTT. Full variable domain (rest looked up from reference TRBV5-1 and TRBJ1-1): KAGVTQTPRYLIKTRGQQVTLSCSPISGHRSVSWYQQTPGQGLQFLFEYFSETQRNKGNFPGRFSGRQFSNSRSEMNVSTLELGDSALYLCASSLAGFRNTEAFFGQGTRLTVV.

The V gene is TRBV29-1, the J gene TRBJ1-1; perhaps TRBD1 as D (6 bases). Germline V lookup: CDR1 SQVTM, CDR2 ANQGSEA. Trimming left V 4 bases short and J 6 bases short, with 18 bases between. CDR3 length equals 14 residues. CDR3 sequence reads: CSVVPGAGSAEAFF. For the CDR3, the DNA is TGCAGCGTTGTACCAGGGGCGGGCAGCGCTGAAGCTTTCTTT.

CDR3 sequence reads: CSANPGQGADEQYF. CDR3 sequence (DNA): TGCAGTGCTAATCCGGGACAGGGGGCCGACGAGCAGTACTTC. The rearrangement links TRBV20-1 to TRBJ2-7; TRBD1 aligns across 12 bases. The CDR3 runs 14 residues. Unmatched junction bases numbered 6, after V lost 4 bases and J lost 5 bases. From germline, CDR1 is DFQATT and CDR2 SNEGSKA (reference sequence).

This chain's CDR3 is CASSLGGEWGNIQYF. As DNA, the CDR3 is TGTGCCAGCAGCTTAGGGGGCGAATGGGGTAACATTCAGTACTTC. The rearrangement links TRBV11-2 to TRBJ2-4; perhaps TRBD1 as D (5 bases). Germline V gives CDR1 SGHAT, CDR2 FQNNGV. This CDR3 is built from 15 residues. Trimming took 1 base from V and 7 from J, leaving 14 bases between them.

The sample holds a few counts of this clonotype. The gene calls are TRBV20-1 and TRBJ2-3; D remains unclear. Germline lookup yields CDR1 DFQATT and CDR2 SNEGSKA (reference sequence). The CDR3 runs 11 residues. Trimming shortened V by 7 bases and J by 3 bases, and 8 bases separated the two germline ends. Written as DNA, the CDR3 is TGCAGTGGGTGGGTTACAGATACGCAGTATTTT. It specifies CSGWVTDTQYF.

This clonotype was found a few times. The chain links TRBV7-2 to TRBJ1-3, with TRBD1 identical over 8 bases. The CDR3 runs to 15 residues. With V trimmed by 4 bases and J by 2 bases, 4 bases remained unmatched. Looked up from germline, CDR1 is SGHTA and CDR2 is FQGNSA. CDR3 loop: CASSSWTGTGNTIYF. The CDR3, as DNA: TGTGCCAGCAGCTCCTGGACAGGGACTGGAAACACCATATATTTT.

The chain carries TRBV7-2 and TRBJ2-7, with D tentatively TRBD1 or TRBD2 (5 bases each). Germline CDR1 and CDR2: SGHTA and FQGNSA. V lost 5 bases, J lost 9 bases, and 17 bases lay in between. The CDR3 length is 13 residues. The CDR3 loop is CASSRDGSTMQYV. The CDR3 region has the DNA TGTGCCAGCAGCCGGGACGGATCTACGATGCAGTACGTC.

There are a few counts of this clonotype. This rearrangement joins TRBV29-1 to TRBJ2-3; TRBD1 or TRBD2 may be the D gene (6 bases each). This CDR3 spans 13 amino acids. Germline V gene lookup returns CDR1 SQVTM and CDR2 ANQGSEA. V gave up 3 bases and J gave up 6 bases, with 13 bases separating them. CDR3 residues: CSVDRHGGDTQYF. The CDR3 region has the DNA TGCAGCGTTGACAGGCACGGGGGCGATACGCAGTATTTT.

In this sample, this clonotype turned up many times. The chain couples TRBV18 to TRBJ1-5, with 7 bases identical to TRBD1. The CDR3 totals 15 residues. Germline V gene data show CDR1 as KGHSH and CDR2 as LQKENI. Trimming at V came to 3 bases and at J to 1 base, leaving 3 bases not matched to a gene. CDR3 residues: CASSPGTASNQPQHF. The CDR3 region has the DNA TGTGCCAGCTCACCGGGGACAGCCAGCAATCAGCCCCAGCATTTT.

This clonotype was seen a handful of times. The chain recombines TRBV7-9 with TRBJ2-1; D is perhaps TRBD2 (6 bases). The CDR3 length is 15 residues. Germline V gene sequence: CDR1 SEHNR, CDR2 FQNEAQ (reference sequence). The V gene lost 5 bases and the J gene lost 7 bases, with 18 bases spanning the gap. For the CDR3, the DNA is TGTGCCAGCAGCGCCGCCGGGGGTTTTGAGAATGAGCAGTTCTTC. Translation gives CASSAAGGFENEQFF.

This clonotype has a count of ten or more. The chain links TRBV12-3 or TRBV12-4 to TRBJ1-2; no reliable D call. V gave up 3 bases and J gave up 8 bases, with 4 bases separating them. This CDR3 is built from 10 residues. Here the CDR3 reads CASSFSGYTF. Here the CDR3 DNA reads TGTGCCAGCAGTTTTTCCGGCTACACCTTC.

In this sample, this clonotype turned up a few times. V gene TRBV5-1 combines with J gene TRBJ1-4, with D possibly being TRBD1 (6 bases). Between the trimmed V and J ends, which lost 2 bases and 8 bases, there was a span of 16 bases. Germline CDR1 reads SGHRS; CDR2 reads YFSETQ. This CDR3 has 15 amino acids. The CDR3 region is CASSLGGRIKEKLFF. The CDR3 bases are TGCGCCAGCAGCTTAGGGGGGCGGATTAAAGAAAAACTGTTTTTT.

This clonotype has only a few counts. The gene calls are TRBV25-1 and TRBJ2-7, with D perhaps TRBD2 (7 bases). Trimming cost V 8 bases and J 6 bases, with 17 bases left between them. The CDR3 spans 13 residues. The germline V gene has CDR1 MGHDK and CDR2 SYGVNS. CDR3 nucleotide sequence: TGTGCCAGCTCAGCGGGCGGGGGCCGCGAGCAGTACTTC. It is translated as CASSAGGGREQYF.

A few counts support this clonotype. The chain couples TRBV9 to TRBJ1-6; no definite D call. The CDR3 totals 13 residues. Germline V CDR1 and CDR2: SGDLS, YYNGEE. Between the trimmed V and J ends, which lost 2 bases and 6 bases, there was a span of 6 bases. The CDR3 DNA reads TGTGCCAGCAGCGTTGGGTTTAATTCACCCCTCCACTTT. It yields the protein CASSVGFNSPLHF.

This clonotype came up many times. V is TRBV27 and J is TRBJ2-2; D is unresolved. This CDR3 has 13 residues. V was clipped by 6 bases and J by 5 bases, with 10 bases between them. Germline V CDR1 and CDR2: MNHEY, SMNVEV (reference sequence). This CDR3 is CASRLWGTGELFF. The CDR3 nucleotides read TGTGCCAGCAGACTCTGGGGTACCGGGGAGCTGTTTTTT.

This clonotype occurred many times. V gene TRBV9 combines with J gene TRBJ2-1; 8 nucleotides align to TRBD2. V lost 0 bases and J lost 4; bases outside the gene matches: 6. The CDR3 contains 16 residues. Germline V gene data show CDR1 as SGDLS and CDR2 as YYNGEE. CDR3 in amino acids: CASSVDVRGAYNEQFF. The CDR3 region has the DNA TGTGCCAGCAGCGTAGATGTGCGGGGGGCGTACAATGAGCAGTTCTTC.

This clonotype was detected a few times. CDR3 sequence: CASSYAANTGELFF. The CDR3 nucleotides read TGCGCCAGCAGCTATGCTGCAAACACCGGGGAGCTGTTTTTT. The chain couples TRBV5-1 to TRBJ2-2; no clear D gene. The length of the CDR3 is 14 residues. CDR1 and CDR2 (germline): SGHRS, YFSETQ. V was cut by 3 bases and J by 2 bases, with 8 bases left in between.

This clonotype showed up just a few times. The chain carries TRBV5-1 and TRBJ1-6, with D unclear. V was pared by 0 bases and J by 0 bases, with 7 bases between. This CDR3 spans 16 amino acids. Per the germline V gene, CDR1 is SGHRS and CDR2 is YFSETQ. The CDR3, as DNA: TGCGCCAGCAGCTTGGAAGAGAGCTCCTATAATTCACCCCTCCACTTT. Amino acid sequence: CASSLEESSYNSPLHF.

The CDR3, as DNA: TGTGCCATCAGTGAGAGCGCCGGGACTAACGACTGGGGTACGCAGTATTTT. This gives the protein CAISESAGTNDWGTQYF. The chain combines TRBV10-3 with TRBJ2-3; TRBD2 agrees at 7 bases. CDR3 length: 17 amino acids. The V gene end was trimmed by 2 bases and the J gene end by 8 bases; junction bases not matched to a gene: 16. The germline V gene has CDR1 ENHRY and CDR2 SYGVKD.

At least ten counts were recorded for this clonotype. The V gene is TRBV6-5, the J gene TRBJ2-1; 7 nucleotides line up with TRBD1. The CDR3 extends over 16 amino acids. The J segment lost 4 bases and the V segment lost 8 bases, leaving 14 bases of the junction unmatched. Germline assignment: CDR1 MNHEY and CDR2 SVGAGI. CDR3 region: CASQRAAAGGYNEQFF. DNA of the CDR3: TGTGCCAGCCAAAGGGCTGCGGCAGGGGGATACAATGAGCAGTTCTTC.

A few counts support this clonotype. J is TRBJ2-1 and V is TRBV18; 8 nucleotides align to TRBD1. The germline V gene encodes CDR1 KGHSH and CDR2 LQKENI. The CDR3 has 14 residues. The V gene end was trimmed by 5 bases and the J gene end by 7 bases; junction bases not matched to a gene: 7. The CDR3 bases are TGTGCCAGCTCAGTCGGACAGGGTGGTAATGAGCAGTTCTTC. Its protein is CASSVGQGGNEQFF.

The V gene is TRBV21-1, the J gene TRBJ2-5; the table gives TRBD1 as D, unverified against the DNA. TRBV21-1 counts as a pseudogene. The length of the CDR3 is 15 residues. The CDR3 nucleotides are TGTGCCAACAACAAACGGGACAGGGTTATGGAGACCCAGTACTTC. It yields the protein CANNKRDRVMETQYF.

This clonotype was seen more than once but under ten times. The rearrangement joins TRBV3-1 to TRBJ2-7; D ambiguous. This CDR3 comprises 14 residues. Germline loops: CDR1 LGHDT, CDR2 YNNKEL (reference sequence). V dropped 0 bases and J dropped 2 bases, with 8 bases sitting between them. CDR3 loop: CASSQDSITYEQYF. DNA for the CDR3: TGTGCCAGCAGCCAAGATAGTATCACCTACGAGCAGTACTTC.

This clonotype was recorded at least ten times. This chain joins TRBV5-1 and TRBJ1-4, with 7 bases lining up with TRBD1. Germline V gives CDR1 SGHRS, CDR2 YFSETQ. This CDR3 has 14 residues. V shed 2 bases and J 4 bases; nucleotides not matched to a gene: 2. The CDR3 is CASSFGTDNEKLFF. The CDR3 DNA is TGCGCCAGCAGCTTCGGGACAGATAATGAAAAACTGTTTTTT.

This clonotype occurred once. This CDR3 reads CASSLGFPETQYF. In DNA, the CDR3 is TGTGCCAGCAGCTTAGGGTTCCCAGAGACCCAGTACTTC. This chain connects TRBV7-6 to TRBJ2-5; D is uncertain. CDR1 and CDR2 (germline): SGHVS, FNYEAQ. The CDR3 runs to 13 residues. The V end lost 1 base, the J end lost 4 bases, and 7 bases lay between the germline ends.

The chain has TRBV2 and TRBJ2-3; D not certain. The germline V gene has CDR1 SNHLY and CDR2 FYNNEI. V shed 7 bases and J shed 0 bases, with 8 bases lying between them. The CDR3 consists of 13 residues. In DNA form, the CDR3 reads TGTGCCAGCAATGGGTTAAGCACAGATACGCAGTATTTT. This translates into CASNGLSTDTQYF.